Described below is a single T cell receptor (beta chain) sequence and its context. Its cognate antigen is unknown. The data were produced by immunoSEQ multiplex PCR, yet TCRdb's version contains in-frame clones alone and is incomplete. The sample contains around 85,000 clones, 91% of which appear only once. This sample was included in a study of Tregs in tolerant kidney transplant recipients. Study-level results: Tregs expanded with activated donor B cells seemed most donor-specific. Findings come from small patient numbers and require larger validation. Donor-specific Treg expansion exceeded global Treg expansion in tolerant patients, suggesting antigen drive.

CD4+CD25+CD127- Tregs, CD4+CD25- non-Tregs, CD4 and CD8 cells were sorted. Germline V gene data show CDR1 as MNHNY and CDR2 as SVGAGI (reference sequence). This CDR3 spans 16 amino acids. The V segment lost 4 bases and the J segment 6 bases; nucleotides outside the gene matches: 4. The TCR sequence derives from a human donor who received a combined kidney and bone marrow transplant. The chain links TRBV6-6 to TRBJ2-2, with 14 bases aligning to TRBD2. The sequencing here drew on Tregs from blood, taken before the transplant. The CDR3 region has the DNA TGTGCCAGCAGTTTCCCGGGACTAGCGGGAGCCGGGGAGCTGTTTTTT. It codes for CASSFPGLAGAGELFF.